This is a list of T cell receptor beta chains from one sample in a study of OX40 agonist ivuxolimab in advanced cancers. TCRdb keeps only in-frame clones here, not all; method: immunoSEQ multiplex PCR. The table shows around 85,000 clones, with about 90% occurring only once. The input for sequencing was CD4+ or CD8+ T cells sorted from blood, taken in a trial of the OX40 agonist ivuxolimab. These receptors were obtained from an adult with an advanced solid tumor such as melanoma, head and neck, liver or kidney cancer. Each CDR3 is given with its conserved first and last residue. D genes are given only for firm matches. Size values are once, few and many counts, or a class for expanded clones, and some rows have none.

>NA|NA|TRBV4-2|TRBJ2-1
CASSQEDSYNEQFF
TGTGCCAGCAGCCAAGAGGACTCCTACAATGAGCAGTTCTTC
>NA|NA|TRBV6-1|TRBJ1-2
CASSEGPVGYTF
TGTGCCAGCAGTGAAGGCCCGGTTGGCTACACCTTC
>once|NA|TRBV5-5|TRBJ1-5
CASSLAGRNQPQHF
TGTGCCAGCAGCTTGGCCGGACGTAATCAGCCCCAGCATTTT
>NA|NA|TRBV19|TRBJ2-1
CASSILGENYNEQFF
TGTGCCAGTAGTATACTAGGTGAGAACTACAATGAGCAGTTCTTC
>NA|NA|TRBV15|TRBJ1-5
CATSKDRRQPQHF
TGTGCCACCAGCAAAGACAGGAGGCAGCCCCAGCATTTT
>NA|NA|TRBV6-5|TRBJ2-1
CASSLLKSSYNEQFF
TGTGCCAGCAGTCTCCTTAAGAGCTCCTACAATGAGCAGTTCTTC
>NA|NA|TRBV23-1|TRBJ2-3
CASSQMSSGTGDTQYF
TGCGCCAGCAGTCAAATGTCATCGGGTACGGGAGATACGCAGTATTTT
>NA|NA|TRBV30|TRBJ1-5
CAWSWGVNQPQHF
TGTGCCTGGAGCTGGGGGGTCAATCAGCCCCAGCATTTT
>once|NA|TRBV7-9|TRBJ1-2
CASSLGEAVLYGYTF
TGTGCCAGCAGCTTAGGGGAAGCGGTGCTCTATGGCTACACCTTC
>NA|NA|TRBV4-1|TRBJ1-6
CASSQRAGSSYNSPLHF
TGCGCCAGCAGCCAAAGGGCAGGGAGCTCCTATAATTCACCCCTCCACTTT
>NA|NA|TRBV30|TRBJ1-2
CAWSEGGGYTF
TGTGCCTGGAGTGAGGGAGGAGGCTACACCTTC
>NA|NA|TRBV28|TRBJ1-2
CASSPIWGAGGYTF
TGTGCCAGCAGCCCGATCTGGGGGGCAGGTGGCTACACCTTC
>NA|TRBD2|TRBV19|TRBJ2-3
CASSKSPGTSGGGGTDTQYF
TGTGCCAGTAGTAAATCGCCCGGGACTAGCGGGGGGGGTGGCACAGATACGCAGTATTTT
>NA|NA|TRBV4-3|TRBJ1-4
CASSHMAGANEKLFF
TGCGCCAGCAGCCATATGGCAGGAGCAAATGAAAAACTGTTTTTT
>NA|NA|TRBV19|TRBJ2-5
CASSIDGEETQYF
TGTGCCAGTAGTATAGATGGGGAAGAGACCCAGTACTTC
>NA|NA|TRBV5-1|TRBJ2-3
CASSFGGDRRSTDTQYF
TGCGCCAGCAGCTTTGGGGGGGACAGGAGAAGCACAGATACGCAGTATTTT
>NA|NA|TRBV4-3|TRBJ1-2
CASSQEPATNYGYTF
TGCGCCAGCAGCCAAGAGCCGGCTACTAACTATGGCTACACCTTC
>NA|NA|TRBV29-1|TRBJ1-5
CSVGLDSNQPQHF
TGCAGCGTCGGACTGGATAGCAATCAGCCCCAGCATTTT
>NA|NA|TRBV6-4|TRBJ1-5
CAIHRRGQPQHF
TGTGCCATCCATCGCCGGGGCCAGCCCCAGCATTTT
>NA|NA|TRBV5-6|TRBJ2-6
CASSFGLSGANVLTF
TGTGCCAGCAGCTTTGGGCTTTCTGGGGCCAACGTCCTGACTTTC
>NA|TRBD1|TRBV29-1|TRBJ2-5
CSVEERDRGLGTQYF
TGCAGCGTTGAAGAACGGGACAGGGGGTTAGGGACCCAGTACTTC
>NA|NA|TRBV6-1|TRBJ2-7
CASSELGTAAYEQYF
TGTGCCAGCAGTGAACTCGGGACTGCCGCCTACGAGCAGTACTTC
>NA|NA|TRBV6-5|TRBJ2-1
CASGTTPYNEQFF
TGTGCCAGCGGTACGACTCCCTACAATGAGCAGTTCTTC
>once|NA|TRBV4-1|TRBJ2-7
CASSQSPLGGEQYF
TGCGCCAGCAGCCAATCCCCCCTAGGAGGAGAGCAGTACTTC
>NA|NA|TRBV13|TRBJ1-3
CASSLGGNTIYF
TGTGCCAGCAGCTTAGGCGGAAACACCATATATTTT
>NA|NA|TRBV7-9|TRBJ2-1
CASSLDPGTYNEQFF
TGTGCCAGCAGCTTAGACCCCGGGACTTACAATGAGCAGTTCTTC
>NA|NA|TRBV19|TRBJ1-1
CASTYGVGTEAFF
TGTGCCAGTACTTACGGAGTGGGCACTGAAGCTTTCTTT
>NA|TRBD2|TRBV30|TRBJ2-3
CAWIPRGGRGSDTQYF
TGTGCCTGGATTCCTAGGGGAGGGCGAGGGTCGGATACGCAGTATTTT
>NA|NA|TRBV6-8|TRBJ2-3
CAGDRESTDTQYF
TGTGCCGGGGACCGAGAAAGCACAGATACGCAGTATTTT